This record covers a single T cell receptor (beta chain). Its antigen is not known. The CDR3 extends over 17 amino acids. V was trimmed by 7 bases and J by 5 bases, leaving 27 bases between them. From germline, CDR1 is MDHEN and CDR2 SYDVKM. Assay used: immunoSEQ multiplex PCR; TCRdb lists only in-frame clones, some missing. The profile covers roughly 17,000 clones, with 70% to 80% appearing a single time and about 4.5% taken by the ten largest. Patients all relapsed after autologous stem cell transplantation, and there was variation in brentuximab vedotin exposure. Best outcomes ranged across complete response, partial response and progressive disease. This entry belongs to a study of PD-1 blockade in classical Hodgkin lymphoma. The study's findings and limits: Reasons behind the repertoire differences stay unclear, perhaps disease activity or earlier therapy. Partial responders and progressors had significantly lower baseline TCR diversity. Healthy donors were reported to have higher baseline TCR diversity than newly diagnosed patients.

The genes are TRBV28 and TRBJ2-7; possible D gene TRBD2, 7 bases. The source is a human donor with classical Hodgkin lymphoma. The material sequenced was peripheral blood mononuclear cells (PBMCs), taken at baseline. CDR3 nucleotide sequence: TGTGCCAGCACCCGCTGGGGGGGGGCGGCCCTGATTGACGAGCAGTACTTC. It encodes CASTRWGGAALIDEQYF.